This TCR beta chain was identified in a study of CD8+ T cells in alopecia areata. Study overall: Treatment ran 6 to 18 months, with 6 months of follow-up afterward. General study results and limits: Tofacitinib delivered significant drops in scalp clonality and in expanded CD8+ clones among the top 100. A single nonresponder leaves the baseline CD8+ expansion link to response uncertain.

cDNA prepared by RNA extraction and subsequent reverse transcription served as the template for sequencing. Assay: immunoSEQ multiplex PCR; the TCRdb copy retains only in-frame clones and omits some. The repertoire holds some 110,000 clones, with 58% as singletons. Treatment here: oral pan-JAK inhibitor, 5-10 mg twice daily. The CDR3 sequence is 15 residues long. Germline-derived CDR1 and CDR2 are SGHVS and FQNEAQ. Between the trimmed V and J ends, which lost 0 bases and 5 bases, there was a span of 13 bases. Notes on this clone: Its matching antigen is unknown.

This sequence was found in a human donor with alopecia areata. The chain is built from TRBV7-8 and TRBJ2-5; D might be TRBD1 (6 bases). The sequencing used CD8+ T cells sorted from blood, collected at week 4, from a patient treated with tofacitinib. The CDR3 coding sequence is TGTGCCAGCAGCTTAGCGGGGACATCCCGGGAGACCCAGTACTTC. Protein sequence: CASSLAGTSRETQYF. The full variable domain, in which reference TRBV7-8 and TRBJ2-5 provide the parts outside the CDR3, is GAGVSQSPRYKVAKRGQDVALRCDPISGHVSLFWYQQALGQGPEFLTYFQNEAQLDKSGLPSDRFFAERPEGSVSTLKIQRTQQEDSAVYLCASSLAGTSRETQYFGPGTRLLVL.